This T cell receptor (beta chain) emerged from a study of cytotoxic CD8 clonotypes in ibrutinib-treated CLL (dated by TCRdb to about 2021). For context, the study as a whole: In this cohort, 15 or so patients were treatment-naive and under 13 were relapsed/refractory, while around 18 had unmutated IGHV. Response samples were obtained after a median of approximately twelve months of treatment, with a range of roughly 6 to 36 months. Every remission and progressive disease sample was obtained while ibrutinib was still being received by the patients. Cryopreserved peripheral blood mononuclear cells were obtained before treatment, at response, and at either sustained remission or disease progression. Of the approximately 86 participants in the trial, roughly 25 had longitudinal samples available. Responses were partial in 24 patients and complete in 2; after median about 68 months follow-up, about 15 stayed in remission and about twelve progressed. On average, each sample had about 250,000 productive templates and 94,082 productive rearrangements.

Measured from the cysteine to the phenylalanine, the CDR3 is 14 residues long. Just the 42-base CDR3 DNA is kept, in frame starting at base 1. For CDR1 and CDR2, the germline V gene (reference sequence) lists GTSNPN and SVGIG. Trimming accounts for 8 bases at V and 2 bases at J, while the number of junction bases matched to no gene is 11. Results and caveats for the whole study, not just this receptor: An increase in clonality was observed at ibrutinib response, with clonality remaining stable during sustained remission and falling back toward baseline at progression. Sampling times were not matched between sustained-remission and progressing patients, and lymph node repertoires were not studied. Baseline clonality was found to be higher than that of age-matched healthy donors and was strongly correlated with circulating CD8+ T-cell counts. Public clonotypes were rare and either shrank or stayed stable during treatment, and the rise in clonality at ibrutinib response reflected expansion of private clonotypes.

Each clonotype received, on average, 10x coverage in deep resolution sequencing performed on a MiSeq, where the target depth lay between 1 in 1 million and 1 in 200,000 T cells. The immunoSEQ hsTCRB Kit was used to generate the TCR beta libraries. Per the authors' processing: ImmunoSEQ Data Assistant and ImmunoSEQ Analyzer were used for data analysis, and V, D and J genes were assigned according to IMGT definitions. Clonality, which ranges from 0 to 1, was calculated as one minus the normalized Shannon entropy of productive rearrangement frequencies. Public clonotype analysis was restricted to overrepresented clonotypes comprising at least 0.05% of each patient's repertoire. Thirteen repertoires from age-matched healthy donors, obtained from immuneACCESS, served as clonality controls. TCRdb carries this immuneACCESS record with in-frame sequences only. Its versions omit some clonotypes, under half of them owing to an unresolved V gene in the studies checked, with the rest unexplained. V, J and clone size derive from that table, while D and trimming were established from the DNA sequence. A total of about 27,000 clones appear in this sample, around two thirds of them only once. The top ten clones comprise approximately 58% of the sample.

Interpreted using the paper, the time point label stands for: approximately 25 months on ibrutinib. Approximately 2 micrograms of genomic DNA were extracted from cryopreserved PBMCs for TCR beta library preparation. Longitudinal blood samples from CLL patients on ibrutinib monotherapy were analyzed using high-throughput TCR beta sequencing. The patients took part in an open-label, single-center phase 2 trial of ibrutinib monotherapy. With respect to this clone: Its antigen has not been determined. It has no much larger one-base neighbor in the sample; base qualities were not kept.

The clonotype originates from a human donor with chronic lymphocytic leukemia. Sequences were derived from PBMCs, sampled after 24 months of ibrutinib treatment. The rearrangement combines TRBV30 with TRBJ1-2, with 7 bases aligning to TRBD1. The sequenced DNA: TGTGCCACTCCTAAGGCAGGGGGGAACTATGGCTACACCTTC. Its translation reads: CATPKAGGNYGYTF.